These T cell receptor beta chains were read from a single sample in a study of blood T cell repertoires in COVID-19. This table comes from immunoSEQ multiplex PCR, and its TCRdb copy is limited to in-frame clones, with some not included. The table has around 340,000 clones, 65% to 90% seen once. The sequencing input was peripheral blood. The source of these receptors is a woman between 55 and 75 years old with COVID-19, enrolled during active disease. Both conserved end residues are part of each CDR3. A D gene is named only where the DNA matches it firmly. Clone size is not always given. Where it is, it says once, few, many or a class for expanded clones.

d_call,v_call,j_call,clone_size,cdr3_nt,cdr3_aa
TRBD1,TRBV3-1/TRBV3-2,TRBJ1-2,NA,TGTGCCAGCAGCCCTAATAGCCCCGACAGGGAGAAGGGCTATGGCTACACCTTC,CASSPNSPDREKGYGYTF
NA,TRBV7-3,TRBJ1-1,few,TGTGCCAGCAGCCCACAACTAAGGGGTACTGGTGGGTACACTGAAGCTTTCTTT,CASSPQLRGTGGYTEAFF
NA,TRBV6-5,TRBJ2-1,NA,TGTGCCATCGTGGGGGGGGCCAATGAGCAGTTCTTC,CAIVGGANEQFF
NA,TRBV5-5,TRBJ2-1,NA,TGTGCCAGCAAATACGTCGCGGGGACGAGCTCCTACAATGAGCAGTTCTTC,CASKYVAGTSSYNEQFF
NA,TRBV7-2,TRBJ1-1,NA,TGTGCCAGCAGTTTACGGAGAACAAGCACTGAAGCTTTCTTT,CASSLRRTSTEAFF
NA,TRBV5-1,TRBJ1-2,NA,TGCGCCAGCAGCTTTGAGAACTATGGCTACACCTTC,CASSFENYGYTF
TRBD2,TRBV2,TRBJ2-7,NA,TGTGCCAGCAGAGGAGGGACTACCACAGGCGAGCAGTACTTC,CASRGGTTTGEQYF
TRBD1,TRBV5-5,TRBJ1-1,NA,TGTGCCAGCAGCTTCGGGACAGGGGGCGGGTTGGGCACTGAAGCTTTCTTT,CASSFGTGGGLGTEAFF
TRBD2,TRBV27,TRBJ2-7,NA,TGTTCTAGCGGGGCTGAAACCTACTACGAGCAGTACTTC,CSSGAETYYEQYF
NA,TRBV4-2,TRBJ2-3,NA,TGTGCCAGCAGCCAGGCTGAAGATACGCAGTATTTT,CASSQAEDTQYF
NA,TRBV5-6,TRBJ1-1,NA,TGTGCCAGCAGCCTGGCTGGAGGGTTTTTGAACACTGAAGCTTTCTTT,CASSLAGGFLNTEAFF
NA,TRBV7-2,TRBJ2-7,NA,TGTGCCAGCAGCCAGGGGGGGACTAGGACCTACGAGCAGTACTTC,CASSQGGTRTYEQYF
NA,TRBV4-3,TRBJ2-5,NA,TGCGCCAGCAGCCAAGATTGGCGGGTGTTTCAAGAGACCCAGTACTTC,CASSQDWRVFQETQYF
TRBD2,TRBV9,TRBJ2-3,NA,TGTGCCAGCAGCGCTCCGCGGGGGGGCCTTATCACAGATACGCAGTATTTT,CASSAPRGGLITDTQYF
TRBD1,TRBV11-2,TRBJ2-3,NA,TGTGCCAGCAGCATGCGGACAGGGGATCCCACAGATACGCAGTATTTT,CASSMRTGDPTDTQYF
TRBD2,TRBV15,TRBJ2-2,NA,TGTGCCACCAGCAGAGATTCCCTAGCGGGGGAAAAGACCGGGGAGCTGTTTTTT,CATSRDSLAGEKTGELFF
NA,TRBV2,TRBJ1-4,NA,TGTGCCAGCAGGAGGGGGGGCGGGAGTGAAAAACTGTTTTTT,CASRRGGGSEKLFF
TRBD2,TRBV30,TRBJ2-1,NA,TGTGCCTGCACTAGCGGGTCGGATGAGCAGTTCTTC,CACTSGSDEQFF